The rows below give T cell receptor beta chains drawn from one sample of a study of B cell selection in AIRE deficiency. Assay: immunoSEQ multiplex PCR; the TCRdb copy retains only in-frame clones and omits some. The table shows fewer than 30,000 clones, with around 97% occurring only once. Sequenced material: conventional CD4+ T cells sorted from PBMCs. The receptors here all came from a human donor with AIRE deficiency. Each CDR3 is given with its conserved first and last residue. D genes are given only for firm matches. Not every row has a clone size; where given, it reads once, few, many or a size class.

J	size	D	V	CDR3	DNA
TRBJ2-2	-	TRBD2	TRBV7-2	CASSLGGRATGELFF	TGTGCCAGCAGCCTAGGCGGGAGGGCGACCGGGGAGCTGTTTTTT
TRBJ2-1	once	TRBD2	TRBV4-1	CASSRFLGLAGGRRFF	TGCGCCAGCAGCCGCTTCCTGGGACTAGCGGGAGGCCGTCGGTTCTTC
TRBJ2-5	-	TRBD1	TRBV7-9	CASSYQGAAETQYF	TGTGCCAGCAGCTACCAGGGGGCGGCTGAGACCCAGTACTTC
TRBJ2-3	-	-	TRBV18	CASSPPAGRADTQYF	TGTGCCAGCTCACCACCCGCGGGACGGGCAGATACGCAGTATTTT
TRBJ1-5	-	TRBD1	TRBV19	CASSTGTGGGQPQHF	TGTGCCAGTAGTACCGGGACAGGGGGAGGTCAGCCCCAGCATTTT
TRBJ2-7	once	-	TRBV7-2	CASSLGRLSYEQYF	TGTGCCAGCAGCTTAGGACGACTATCATACGAGCAGTACTTC
TRBJ2-7	-	-	TRBV5-5	CASSLSGAGRFYEQYF	TGTGCCAGCAGCTTGTCTGGGGCAGGAAGATTTTACGAGCAGTACTTC
TRBJ2-7	-	-	TRBV19	CASSIRQGDYEQYF	TGTGCCAGTAGTATACGGCAGGGCGACTACGAGCAGTACTTC
TRBJ2-1	-	-	TRBV4-2	CASSPPQTYNEQFF	TGTGCCAGCAGCCCCCCTCAGACCTACAATGAGCAGTTCTTC
TRBJ1-2	-	-	TRBV4-3	CASSQEGSYTF	TGCGCCAGCAGCCAAGAAGGAAGCTACACCTTC
TRBJ2-3	-	TRBD2	TRBV11-3	CASSLDRLAGATDTQYF	TGTGCCAGCAGCTTAGATAGGCTAGCGGGGGCGACAGATACGCAGTATTTT
TRBJ2-7	once	-	TRBV27	CASSLRGSGSYEQYF	TGTGCCAGCAGTTTAAGGGGGTCGGGGTCCTACGAGCAGTACTTC
TRBJ2-7	-	TRBD2	TRBV2	CASSATGTSGAYEQYF	TGTGCCAGCAGTGCGACCGGGACTAGCGGGGCCTACGAGCAGTACTTC
TRBJ2-1	-	-	TRBV5-4	CASSWTANEQFF	TGTGCCAGCAGCTGGACCGCCAATGAGCAGTTCTTC
TRBJ2-7	-	TRBD1	TRBV4-3	CASSHTTGSYEQYF	TGCGCCAGCAGCCATACGACAGGGTCCTACGAGCAGTACTTC
TRBJ2-1	-	TRBD2	TRBV7-3	CASSRGLAGGYNEQFF	TGTGCCAGCAGCCGGGGACTAGCGGGGGGTTACAATGAGCAGTTCTTC
TRBJ2-5	-	TRBD2	TRBV27	CASSLSWDSGRHSQETQYF	TGTGCCAGCAGTTTATCGTGGGATAGCGGGAGGCATTCTCAAGAGACCCAGTACTTC
TRBJ2-7	-	-	TRBV5-1	CASSAEPQAYEQYF	TGCGCCAGCAGCGCCGAGCCCCAGGCCTACGAGCAGTACTTC
TRBJ2-5	-	-	TRBV30	CAWTLGGTQYF	TGTGCCTGGACCCTCGGTGGGACCCAGTACTTC
TRBJ1-2	-	-	TRBV6-5	CASSYARTADGYTF	TGTGCCAGCAGTTACGCTCGTACCGCAGATGGCTACACCTTC
TRBJ2-2	-	-	TRBV4-2	CASSQAGANTGELFF	TGTGCCAGCAGCCAAGCGGGAGCGAACACCGGGGAGCTGTTTTTT
TRBJ2-1	-	-	TRBV5-1	CASSLRESMQFF	TGCGCCAGCAGCTTGCGGGAGTCAATGCAGTTCTTC
TRBJ2-7	-	TRBD1	TRBV18	CASSPLVGGHEQYF	TGTGCCAGCTCACCTCTTGTAGGGGGCCACGAGCAGTACTTC
TRBJ2-1	-	-	TRBV9	CASSVVAGGPNEQFF	TGTGCCAGCAGCGTAGTGGCTGGGGGCCCCAATGAGCAGTTCTTC
TRBJ2-3	-	-	TRBV2	CASSGISTDTQYF	TGTGCCAGCAGTGGTATCTCCACAGATACGCAGTATTTT
TRBJ2-1	once	TRBD2	TRBV7-2	CASSLFFKLAGNNEQFF	TGTGCCAGCAGCTTATTTTTTAAACTAGCGGGAAACAATGAGCAGTTCTTC
TRBJ1-1	-	TRBD1	TRBV30	CAWSVLDRRAFF	TGTGCCTGGAGTGTACTGGACAGGCGGGCTTTCTTT
TRBJ1-2	-	-	TRBV4-2	CASSQDEKRYGYTF	TGTGCCAGCAGCCAAGATGAAAAACGTTATGGCTACACCTTC
TRBJ1-1	-	-	TRBV14	CASSAGPEAFF	TGTGCCAGCAGCGCCGGACCAGAAGCTTTCTTT
TRBJ2-7	-	TRBD1	TRBV6-5	CASRLSGGGYEQYF	TGTGCCAGCAGGTTGTCAGGGGGCGGCTACGAGCAGTACTTC
TRBJ2-5	-	-	TRBV27	CASSLSAGADQYF	TGTGCCAGCAGTTTATCTGCCGGAGCGGACCAGTACTTC
TRBJ2-3	-	-	TRBV4-1	CASSPGAAASTDTQYF	TGCGCCAGCAGCCCTGGGGCGGCAGCTTCCACAGATACGCAGTATTTT
TRBJ2-3	-	-	TRBV30	CAWSAHRVADTQYF	TGTGCCTGGAGTGCCCACAGGGTTGCAGATACGCAGTATTTT
TRBJ2-1	-	TRBD2	TRBV5-1	CASSLDLAGQFF	TGCGCCAGCAGCTTGGATCTAGCGGGGCAGTTCTTC
TRBJ1-4	-	-	TRBV28	CASSFTGAIGNEKLFF	TGTGCCAGCAGTTTTACGGGGGCGATTGGGAATGAAAAACTGTTTTTT
TRBJ2-4	-	TRBD1	TRBV29-1	CSVDQGQGISAKNIQYF	TGCAGCGTTGACCAAGGACAGGGAATTTCGGCCAAAAACATTCAGTACTTC
TRBJ1-5	-	TRBD1	TRBV19	CASLPGQGSYQPQHF	TGTGCCAGTCTTCCTGGACAGGGGTCATACCAGCCCCAGCATTTT
TRBJ2-7	-	-	TRBV5-1	CASSLGGELGYEQYF	TGCGCCAGCAGCTTGGGTGGGGAACTCGGCTACGAGCAGTACTTC
TRBJ2-3	-	TRBD2	TRBV7-6	CASSLAGTSGSLDTQYF	TGTGCCAGCAGCTTAGCCGGGACTAGCGGGAGTCTCGATACGCAGTATTTT
TRBJ2-7	-	TRBD1	TRBV7-2	CASSHIRTGGANEQYF	TGTGCCAGCAGCCATATACGGACAGGGGGCGCCAACGAGCAGTACTTC
TRBJ1-2	-	TRBD1	TRBV30	CAWNWDRGHYGYTF	TGTGCCTGGAATTGGGACAGGGGACACTATGGCTACACCTTC
TRBJ2-2	-	TRBD1	TRBV7-3	CASSLARGPGELFF	TGTGCCAGCAGCTTAGCTAGGGGGCCCGGGGAGCTGTTTTTT
TRBJ2-1	-	-	TRBV29-1	CSGQYKNEQFF	TGCAGCGGCCAATATAAAAATGAGCAGTTCTTC
TRBJ2-3	-	-	TRBV28	CASSLGSGWADTQYF	TGTGCCAGCAGTTTAGGTTCTGGGTGGGCAGATACGCAGTATTTT
TRBJ2-1	-	TRBD2	TRBV7-2	CASSSSGLVVHEQFF	TGTGCCAGCAGCTCCTCAGGACTAGTGGTTCATGAGCAGTTCTTC
TRBJ2-3	-	TRBD1	TRBV4-1	CASQGVDTQYF	TGCGCCAGCCAGGGGGTGGATACGCAGTATTTT
TRBJ2-5	-	-	TRBV4-3	CASSQGTSPGNQETQYF	TGCGCCAGCAGCCAAGGGACTTCCCCCGGGAACCAAGAGACCCAGTACTTC
TRBJ2-3	-	-	TRBV11-2	CASSPSGGVDTQYF	TGTGCCAGCAGCCCGTCAGGCGGAGTAGATACGCAGTATTTT
TRBJ2-5	-	TRBD2	TRBV19	CASSLSGGLAGALQETQYF	TGTGCCAGTAGTCTCTCCGGGGGGCTAGCGGGAGCACTTCAAGAGACCCAGTACTTC
TRBJ2-1	-	TRBD1	TRBV2	CASRQGGEQFF	TGTGCCAGCAGACAGGGGGGTGAGCAGTTCTTC
TRBJ2-5	-	TRBD2	TRBV19	CASASGRGPQETQYF	TGTGCCAGTGCGAGCGGGAGGGGGCCACAAGAGACCCAGTACTTC
TRBJ2-2	-	TRBD1	TRBV11-3	CASSLMGQGKTGELFF	TGTGCCAGCAGCTTGATGGGACAGGGAAAAACCGGGGAGCTGTTTTTT
TRBJ2-7	-	TRBD1	TRBV28	CASTLRTGTAEQYF	TGTGCCAGCACCCTACGGACAGGGACTGCCGAGCAGTACTTC
TRBJ1-4	-	TRBD1	TRBV6-5	CASSPWDRNEKLFF	TGTGCCAGCAGTCCCTGGGACAGGAATGAAAAACTGTTTTTT
TRBJ2-3	-	-	TRBV5-6	CASSLGGGTDTQYF	TGTGCCAGCAGCTTGGGAGGGGGCACAGATACGCAGTATTTT
TRBJ2-2	-	TRBD1	TRBV19	CASSIFDRGFTGELFF	TGTGCCAGTAGTATTTTTGACAGGGGGTTTACCGGGGAGCTGTTTTTT
TRBJ2-7	-	-	TRBV28	CASSLSAPFYEQYF	TGTGCCAGCAGTTTATCCGCCCCTTTTTACGAGCAGTACTTC